Each of the 21 T cell receptor beta chains below was sequenced from the same sample in a study of shared clonotypes between healthy human individuals. Naivety among CD8 cells was defined by CD45RO negativity and positive CCR7 selection, thereby excluding terminally differentiated effector memory CD45RA+ cells. Measured with immunoSEQ multiplex PCR; TCRdb has only the in-frame clones, and not every one. This sample yields millions of clones, of which just under 95% are seen a single time; about 1.1% belongs to the top ten. Source material: naive CD8+ T cells sorted from blood. All receptors come from a man younger than 35 in good health.

The chain employs TRBV29-1 and TRBJ2-3, with D hard to call. This CDR3 comprises 13 residues. Germline lookup yields CDR1 SQVTM and CDR2 ANQGSEA. The V end lost 4 bases, the J end lost 1 base, and 9 bases lay between the germline ends. The CDR3 DNA sequence: TGCAGCGTTGCGGTCGAGGGCACAGATACGCAGTATTTT. Protein sequence: CSVAVEGTDTQYF.

This clone was seen only a few times. This chain joins TRBV7-9 and TRBJ1-6; D is unresolved. Trimming left V 3 bases short and J 7 bases short, with 13 bases between. The germline V gene encodes CDR1 SEHNR and CDR2 FQNEAQ (reference sequence). The CDR3 consists of 15 residues. The CDR3 nucleotides are TGTGCCAGCAGCTTCGGCCGATCGGGGAATTCACCCCTCCACTTT. Residues: CASSFGRSGNSPLHF.

V gene TRBV4-3 combines with J gene TRBJ2-7; possibly TRBD2 for D (5 bases). V was cut by 2 bases and J by 2 bases, with 16 bases left in between. Germline CDR1 reads LGHNA; CDR2 reads YSLEER. The CDR3 covers 16 residues. The CDR3 sequence: CASSQFGFEGAYEQYF. CDR3 bases: TGCGCCAGCAGCCAATTTGGCTTCGAGGGTGCCTACGAGCAGTACTTC.

This chain links TRBV29-1 with TRBJ2-3; 7 bases agree with TRBD1. Trimming cost V 7 bases and J 1 base; bases outside gene matches: 8. Per germline, CDR1 SQVTM and CDR2 ANQGSEA. The CDR3 contains 14 residues. Written as DNA, the CDR3 is TGCAGCGCCCGCCGGGACAGACGCACAGATACGCAGTATTTT. It specifies CSARRDRRTDTQYF.

J is TRBJ2-5 and V is TRBV13; D is possibly TRBD2 (5 bases). The CDR3 has 13 residues. V lost 4 bases to trimming and J lost 2 bases, with 8 bases between them. CDR1 is PRHDT and CDR2 is FYEKMQ in the germline V gene (reference sequence). Written as DNA, the CDR3 is TGTGCCAGCAGCTACGGAGGTCAAGAGACCCAGTACTTC. It yields the protein CASSYGGQETQYF.

The chain combines TRBV19 with TRBJ1-1, with unresolved D. The CDR3 runs to 14 residues. Germline CDR1 reads LNHDA; CDR2 reads SQIVND (reference sequence). V was shortened by 4 bases and J by 2 bases, with 11 bases between the two germline ends. The CDR3 protein is CASSSTWGNTEAFF. CDR3 DNA: TGTGCCAGTAGTAGTACCTGGGGTAACACTGAAGCTTTCTTT.

With regard to this clone: The same CDR3 can be traced to other DNA sequences in this sample. The rearrangement uses TRBV7-9 and TRBJ2-3, with D unclear. There are 14 residues in the CDR3. Between the trimmed V and J ends, which lost 3 bases and 3 bases, there was a span of 10 bases. Germline assignment: CDR1 SEHNR and CDR2 FQNEAQ (reference sequence). Here the CDR3 DNA reads TGTGCCAGCAGCTTGGCCTACGGGACAGATACGCAGTATTTT. Its translation: CASSLAYGTDTQYF.

In this sample, this clone turned up once. The V gene is TRBV9, the J gene TRBJ2-7; 9 bases line up with TRBD2. The CDR3 totals 14 residues. V was pared by 4 bases and J by 2 bases, with 4 bases of the junction left unmatched. The germline V gene encodes CDR1 SGDLS and CDR2 YYNGEE. The CDR3 region is CASSPASGAYEQYF. In DNA form, the CDR3 reads TGTGCCAGCAGCCCAGCTAGCGGGGCCTACGAGCAGTACTTC.

V is TRBV4-1 and J is TRBJ2-1; TRBD2 agrees at 12 bases. CDR1 and CDR2 (germline): MGHRA, YSYEKL. The length of the CDR3 is 15 residues. Trimming at V came to 5 bases and at J to 7 bases, leaving 6 bases not matched to a gene. CDR3 in amino acids: CASSGVTSGRNEQFF. CDR3 DNA sequence: TGCGCCAGCAGCGGGGTGACTAGCGGGAGAAATGAGCAGTTCTTC.

The chain's CDR3 is CASSEGEGWGSYEQYF. The CDR3 DNA reads as TGTGCCAGCAGTGAAGGAGAGGGTTGGGGATCCTACGAGCAGTACTTC. This sequence joins TRBV6-1 and TRBJ2-7; D possibly corresponds to TRBD2 (5 bases). The CDR3 sequence is 16 residues long. V shed 1 base and J shed 1 base, with 14 bases lying between them. In germline, CDR1 is MNHNS, CDR2 SASEGT.

This chain uses TRBV18 with TRBJ2-3; TRBD2 matches at 10 bases. Germline assignment: CDR1 KGHSH and CDR2 LQKENI. This CDR3 contains 18 residues. V lost 0 bases to trimming and J lost 6 bases; unmatched junction nucleotides: 12. CDR3 sequence: CASSPPPTTAGGHDTQYF. Here the CDR3 DNA reads TGTGCCAGCTCACCACCTCCAACTACAGCGGGAGGGCATGATACGCAGTATTTT.

As to this clone: This sample includes further DNA sequences coding for the same CDR3. DNA for the CDR3: TGTGCCAGTAGTATAGGGCCTTCCTACGAGCAGTACTTC. As protein: CASSIGPSYEQYF. This chain links TRBV19 with TRBJ2-7; D call uncertain. The germline V gene encodes CDR1 LNHDA and CDR2 SQIVND (reference sequence). This CDR3 contains 13 residues. V lost 1 base and J lost 1, with 5 bases in between. Using reference TRBV19 and TRBJ2-7 for the parts outside the CDR3, the full variable domain is DGGITQSPKYLFRKEGQNVTLSCEQNLNHDAMYWYRQDPGQGLRLIYYSQIVNDFQKGDIAEGYSVSREKKESFPLTVTSAQKNPTAFYLCASSIGPSYEQYFGPGTRLTVT.

The chain recombines TRBV7-9 with TRBJ1-5; perhaps TRBD1 as D (5 bases). This CDR3 is built from 14 residues. The germline gives CDR1 SEHNR, CDR2 FQNEAQ (reference sequence). The germline V and J ends were trimmed by 4 bases and 5 bases, with 12 bases remaining between them. CDR3 in amino acids: CASSSGLGDQPQHF. The CDR3 coding sequence is TGTGCCAGCAGCTCGGGCCTAGGGGATCAGCCCCAGCATTTT.

The chain recombines TRBV13 with TRBJ1-1; a weak D match, TRBD1 (6 bases). V was trimmed by 1 base and J by 5 bases, leaving 17 bases between them. The CDR3 consists of 16 residues. Germline CDR1 PRHDT, CDR2 FYEKMQ (reference sequence). The CDR3 loop reads CASSLDGARGRTEAFF. The CDR3 DNA reads as TGTGCCAGCAGCTTAGATGGAGCTAGGGGGAGAACTGAAGCTTTCTTT.

The J gene is TRBJ2-7, the V gene TRBV4-3; D unclear. The V and J ends lost 0 bases and 6 bases respectively, with 6 bases between them. CDR3 size: 12 residues. In germline, CDR1 is LGHNA, CDR2 YSLEER. The CDR3 DNA reads as TGCGCCAGCAGCCAAGATCTTCGCGAGCAGTACTTC. This codes for CASSQDLREQYF.

V and J are TRBV4-1 and TRBJ2-7; 9 bases are a match to TRBD2. Germline CDR1 and CDR2: MGHRA and YSYEKL. The CDR3 extends over 16 amino acids. V lost 3 bases to trimming and J lost 2 bases; unmatched junction nucleotides: 8. The CDR3 sequence is CASSQQTSGRTYEQYF. In DNA, the CDR3 is TGCGCCAGCAGCCAGCAAACTAGCGGGCGAACCTACGAGCAGTACTTC.

The chain carries TRBV9 and TRBJ1-2; D perhaps matches TRBD1 (5 bases). The V and J ends lost 0 bases and 2 bases respectively, with 14 bases between them. The CDR3 is 16 residues long. Germline V lookup: CDR1 SGDLS, CDR2 YYNGEE. The CDR3 DNA reads as TGTGCCAGCAGCGTAGCCCGGGACGGATTAAACTATGGCTACACCTTC. It specifies CASSVARDGLNYGYTF.

Concerning this clone itself: This sample also contains other DNA sequences that code for the same CDR3. The J gene is TRBJ2-7, the V gene TRBV11-2, with 8 nucleotides matching TRBD2. There are 13 residues in the CDR3. Germline V CDR1 and CDR2: SGHAT, FQNNGV. Trimming at V came to 5 bases and at J to 2 bases, leaving 2 bases not matched to a gene. The CDR3 DNA is TGTGCCAGCAGCACGGGACTAGCCTACGAGCAGTACTTC. Translation: CASSTGLAYEQYF.

This clone was detected once. J is TRBJ2-3 and V is TRBV25-1; 8 bases agree with TRBD2. This CDR3 is built from 14 residues. With V trimmed by 3 bases and J by 4 bases, 3 bases remained unmatched. CDR1 and CDR2 from the germline V gene are MGHDK and SYGVNS. The CDR3 is CASSEREVADTQYF. CDR3 nucleotide sequence: TGTGCCAGCAGTGAGCGGGAGGTGGCAGATACGCAGTATTTT.

The sample holds a few counts of this clone. V gene TRBV30 combines with J gene TRBJ2-7; the D is unclear. This CDR3 has 15 amino acids. Germline CDR1 reads GTSNPN; CDR2 reads SVGIG (reference sequence). V gave up 3 bases and J gave up 1 base, with 16 bases separating them. The CDR3 sequence: CAWRGGDFPSYEQYF. The CDR3 nucleotides read TGTGCCTGGAGAGGTGGAGATTTTCCTTCCTACGAGCAGTACTTC.

This sequence joins TRBV7-9 and TRBJ2-3, with D perhaps matching TRBD1 or TRBD2 (5 bases each). The CDR3 consists of 17 residues. From germline, CDR1 is SEHNR and CDR2 FQNEAQ (reference sequence). V was trimmed by 0 bases and J by 2 bases, leaving 15 bases between them. DNA of the CDR3: TGTGCCAGCAGCTTAGCGCTTCTGGGGGTATACACAGATACGCAGTATTTT. Its translation: CASSLALLGVYTDTQYF.